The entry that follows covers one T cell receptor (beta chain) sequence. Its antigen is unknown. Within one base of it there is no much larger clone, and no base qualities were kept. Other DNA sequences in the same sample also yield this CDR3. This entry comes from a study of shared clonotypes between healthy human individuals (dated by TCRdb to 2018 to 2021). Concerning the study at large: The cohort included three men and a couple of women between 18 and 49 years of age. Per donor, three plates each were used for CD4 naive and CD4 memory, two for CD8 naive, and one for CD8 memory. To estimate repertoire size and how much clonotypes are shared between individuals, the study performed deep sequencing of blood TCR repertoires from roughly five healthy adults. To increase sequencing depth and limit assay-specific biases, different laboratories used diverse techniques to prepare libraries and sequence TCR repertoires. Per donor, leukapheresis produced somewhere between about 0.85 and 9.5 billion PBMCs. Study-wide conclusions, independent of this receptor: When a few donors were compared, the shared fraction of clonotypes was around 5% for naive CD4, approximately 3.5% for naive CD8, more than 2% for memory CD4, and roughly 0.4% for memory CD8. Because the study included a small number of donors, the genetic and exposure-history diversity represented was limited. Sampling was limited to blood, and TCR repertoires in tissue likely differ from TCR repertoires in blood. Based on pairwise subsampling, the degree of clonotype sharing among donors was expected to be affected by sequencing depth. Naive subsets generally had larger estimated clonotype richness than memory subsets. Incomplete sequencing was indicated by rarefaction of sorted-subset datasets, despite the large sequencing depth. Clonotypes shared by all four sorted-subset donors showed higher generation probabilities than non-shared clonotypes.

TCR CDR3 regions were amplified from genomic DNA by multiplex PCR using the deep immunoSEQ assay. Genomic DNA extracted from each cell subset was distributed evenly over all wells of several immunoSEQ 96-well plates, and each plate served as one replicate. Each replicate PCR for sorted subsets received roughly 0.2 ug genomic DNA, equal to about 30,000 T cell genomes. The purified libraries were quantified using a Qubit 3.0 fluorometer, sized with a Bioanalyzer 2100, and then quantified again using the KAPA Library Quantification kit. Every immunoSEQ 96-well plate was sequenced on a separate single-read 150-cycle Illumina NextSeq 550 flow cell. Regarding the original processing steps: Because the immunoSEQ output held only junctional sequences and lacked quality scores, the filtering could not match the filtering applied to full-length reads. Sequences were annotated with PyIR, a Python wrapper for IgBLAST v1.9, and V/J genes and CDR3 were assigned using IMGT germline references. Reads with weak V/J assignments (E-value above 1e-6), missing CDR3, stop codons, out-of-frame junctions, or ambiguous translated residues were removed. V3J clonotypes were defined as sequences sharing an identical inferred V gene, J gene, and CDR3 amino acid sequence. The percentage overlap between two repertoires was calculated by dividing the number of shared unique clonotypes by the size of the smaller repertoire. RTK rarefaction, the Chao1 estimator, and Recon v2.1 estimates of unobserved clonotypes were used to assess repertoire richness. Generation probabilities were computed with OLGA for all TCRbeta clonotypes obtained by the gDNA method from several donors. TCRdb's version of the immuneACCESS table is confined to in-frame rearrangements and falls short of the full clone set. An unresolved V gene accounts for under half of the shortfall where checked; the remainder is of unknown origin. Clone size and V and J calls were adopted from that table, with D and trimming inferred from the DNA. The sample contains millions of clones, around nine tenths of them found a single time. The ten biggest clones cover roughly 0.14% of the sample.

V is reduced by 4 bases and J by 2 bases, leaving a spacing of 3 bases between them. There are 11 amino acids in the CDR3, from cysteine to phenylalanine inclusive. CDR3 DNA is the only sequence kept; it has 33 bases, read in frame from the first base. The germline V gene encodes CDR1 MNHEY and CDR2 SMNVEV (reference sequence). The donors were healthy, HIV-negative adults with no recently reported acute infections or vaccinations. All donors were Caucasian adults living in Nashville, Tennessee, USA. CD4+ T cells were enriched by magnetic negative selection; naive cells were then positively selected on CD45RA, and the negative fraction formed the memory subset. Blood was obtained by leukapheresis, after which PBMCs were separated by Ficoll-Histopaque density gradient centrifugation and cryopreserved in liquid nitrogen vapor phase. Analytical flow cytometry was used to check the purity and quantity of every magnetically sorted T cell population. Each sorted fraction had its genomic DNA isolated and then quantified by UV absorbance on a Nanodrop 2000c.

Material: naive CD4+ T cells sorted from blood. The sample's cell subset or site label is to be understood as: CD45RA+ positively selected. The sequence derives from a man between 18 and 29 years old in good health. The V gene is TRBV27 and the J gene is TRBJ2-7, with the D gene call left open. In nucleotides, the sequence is TGTGCCAGCAGTTCGACCTACGAGCAGTACTTC. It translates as CASSSTYEQYF.